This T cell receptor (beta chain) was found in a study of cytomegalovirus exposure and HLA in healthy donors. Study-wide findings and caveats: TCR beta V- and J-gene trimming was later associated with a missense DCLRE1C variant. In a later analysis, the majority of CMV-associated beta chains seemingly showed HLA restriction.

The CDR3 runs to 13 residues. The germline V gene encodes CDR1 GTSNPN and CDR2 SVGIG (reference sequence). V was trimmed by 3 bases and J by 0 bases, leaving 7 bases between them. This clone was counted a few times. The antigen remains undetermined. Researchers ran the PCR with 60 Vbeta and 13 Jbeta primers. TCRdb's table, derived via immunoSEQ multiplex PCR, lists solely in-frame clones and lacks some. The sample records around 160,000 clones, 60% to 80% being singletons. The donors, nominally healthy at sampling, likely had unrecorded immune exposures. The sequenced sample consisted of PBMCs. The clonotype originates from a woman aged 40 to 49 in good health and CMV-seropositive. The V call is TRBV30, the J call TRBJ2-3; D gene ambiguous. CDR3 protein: CAWRWLSTDTQYF. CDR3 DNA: TGTGCCTGGAGATGGCTTAGCACAGATACGCAGTATTTT.